Detailed here is one TCR beta chain. The data derive from a study of blood T cell repertoires in COVID-19. Study-level background: PBMCs, B-cell-depleted T cells, or T cells were the source of the cDNA or gDNA that made up the material.

Per the authors' pipeline: How many nucleated cells were present was estimated from reference gene primer amplification. Method: immunoSEQ multiplex PCR; TCRdb's copy keeps in-frame clones and lacks some. Clone size and V and J calls were adopted from that table, with D and trimming inferred from the DNA. This sample has fewer than 300,000 clones, with approximately 90% found just once. The recovered donors of Cohort 3 showed two negative PCRs, clearance, or symptom resolution. Specimen: PBMCs or T cells enriched from blood (not recorded which). The source is a woman younger than 45 who had recovered from COVID-19.

The CDR3 here is CASSPQTGVNTEAFF. The CDR3 coding sequence is TGTGCCAGCAGCCCCCAGACAGGGGTTAATACTGAAGCTTTCTTT. V usage is TRBV5-4 and J usage is TRBJ1-1; TRBD1 matches 8 bases. V was clipped by 4 bases and J by 5 bases; unmatched bases: 10. This CDR3 region has 15 residues. The V gene's germline CDR1 is SGHNT and CDR2 YYREEE (reference sequence).